A single sample is the source of the 31 T cell receptor beta chains below, sequenced in a study of relationships among human T cell subsets. Pooled CD4+ and CD8+ T cells were bead-selected with anti-CD45RA to get naive and transitional cells. TCR alpha and beta CDR3s were amplified from mRNA by semiquantitative ARM-PCR. ARM-PCR used tagged nested gene-specific primers, then communal superprimers for exponential amplification. TCRdb called the multiplex PCR reads again in MiXCR, with one record for every CDR3 protein. In the table there are roughly 7,400 distinct CDR3 sequences, 55% to 75% of which are singletons. Sequencing used naive and transitional (CD45RA+) T cells sorted from blood. The receptors stem from a man between 35 and 55 years old in good health.

CDR3 nucleotides: TGTGCCAGCAGCCCCGGAGGGGCTGGAGTCAATCAGCCCCAGCATTTT. Translating gives CASSPGGAGVNQPQHF. This chain links TRBV28 with TRBJ1-5, with D tentatively TRBD1 (5 bases). Germline loops: CDR1 MDHEN, CDR2 SYDVKM. This CDR3 contains 16 residues. Trimming removed 6 bases from V and 3 bases from J, with 18 bases in between.

J is TRBJ1-1 and V is TRBV27, with D possibly TRBD1 on 6 matching bases. The V gene lost 7 bases and the J gene lost 6 bases, with 18 bases spanning the gap. Germline V gene sequence: CDR1 MNHEY, CDR2 SMNVEV (reference sequence). CDR3 length equals 14 residues. The CDR3 DNA follows: TGTGCCAGCAAACCGACAGGAATGGTGGCTGAAGCTTTCTTT. Translation: CASKPTGMVAEAFF.

This CDR3 is CASSLDVTDSQETQYF. The CDR3, as DNA: TGCGCCAGCAGCTTGGATGTGACAGACTCCCAAGAGACCCAGTACTTC. The chain carries TRBV5-1 and TRBJ2-5; D possibly corresponds to TRBD1 (5 bases). V lost 0 bases and J 1 base, leaving 13 bases between the germline ends. CDR3 length: 16 residues. Germline V gene data show CDR1 as SGHRS and CDR2 as YFSETQ.

The rearrangement links TRBV10-3 to TRBJ1-5, with D unclear. Trimming took 0 bases from V and 6 from J, leaving 9 bases between them. The length of the CDR3 is 14 residues. CDR1 is ENHRY and CDR2 is SYGVKD in the germline V gene. The CDR3 nucleotides read TGTGCCATCAGTGAGTCAATGGGGAGTCAGCCCCAGCATTTT. This encodes CAISESMGSQPQHF.

The table lists this clonotype with a few counts. The chain recombines TRBV11-2 with TRBJ2-7; TRBD1 aligns across 7 bases. V shed 4 bases and J 4 bases; nucleotides not matched to a gene: 4. Germline V gene sequence: CDR1 SGHAT, CDR2 FQNNGV. CDR3 length: 13 amino acids. This CDR3 is CASSYTTGYEQYF. In DNA form, the CDR3 reads TGTGCCAGCAGCTACACGACAGGGTACGAGCAGTACTTC.

The chain combines TRBV6-5 with TRBJ2-7; the match to TRBD1 covers 8 bases. This CDR3 comprises 14 residues. After removal of 6 bases from V and 4 bases from J, the junction contained 8 bases not matched to a gene. Germline values: CDR1 MNHEY, CDR2 SVGAGI. The CDR3 is CASSPGQGYYEQYF. CDR3 DNA sequence: TGTGCCAGCAGCCCCGGACAGGGCTATTACGAGCAGTACTTC.

This clonotype showed up just a few times. The V and J genes are TRBV19 and TRBJ1-5, with 7 bases identical to TRBD1. The CDR3 has 14 amino acids. V was clipped by 7 bases and J by 7 bases; unmatched bases: 10. The germline CDR1 and CDR2 sequences are LNHDA and SQIVND (reference sequence). The CDR3 protein is CASTPEPGGQPQHF. CDR3 DNA: TGTGCCAGTACCCCTGAACCAGGGGGGCAGCCCCAGCATTTT.

The rearrangement joins TRBV6-6 to TRBJ2-3; 12 bases fit TRBD2. The CDR3 has 15 amino acids. Germline CDR1 reads MNHNY; CDR2 reads SVGAGI (reference sequence). V trimming: 7 bases; J trimming: 3 bases; junction bases outside the gene matches: 5. This chain's CDR3 is CASTTSGGVTDTQYF. CDR3 coding DNA: TGTGCCAGCACGACTAGCGGGGGAGTTACAGATACGCAGTATTTT.

The J gene is TRBJ2-3, the V gene TRBV28; D possibly corresponds to TRBD2 (5 bases). Germline values: CDR1 MDHEN, CDR2 SYDVKM. The CDR3 consists of 17 residues. Trimming removed 6 bases at V and 0 bases at J, with 19 bases between. CDR3 loop: CASSLLGEQISTDTQYF. In nucleotides, the CDR3 is TGTGCCAGCAGCCTCCTGGGAGAGCAGATAAGCACAGATACGCAGTATTTT.

Regarding this clonotype: Sequence at one end of the junction differs from germline and may be a read error. The chain recombines TRBV5-4 with TRBJ2-6, with a possible D match to TRBD1 (5 bases). CDR3 length: 15 amino acids. The germline CDR1 and CDR2 sequences are SGHNT and YYREEE (reference sequence). CDR3: CASSFAGSGANVLTF. CDR3 in DNA: TGCGCCAGCAGCTTCGCAGGGTCTGGGGCCAACGTCCTGACTTTC.

This clonotype was recorded only once. The gene calls are TRBV5-1 and TRBJ1-5, with 8 bases lining up with TRBD1. Germline CDR1 is SGHRS and CDR2 is YFSETQ. The CDR3 sequence is 14 residues long. V gave up 4 bases and J gave up 5 bases; unmatched junction bases: 5. The chain's CDR3 is CASSPGTGDQPQHF. CDR3 sequence (DNA): TGCGCCAGCAGCCCTGGGACAGGAGATCAGCCCCAGCATTTT. The full variable domain, completed using reference TRBV5-1 and TRBJ1-5, is KAGVTQTPRYLIKTRGQQVTLSCSPISGHRSVSWYQQTPGQGLQFLFEYFSETQRNKGNFPGRFSGRQFSNSRSEMNVSTLELGDSALYLCASSPGTGDQPQHFGDGTRLSIL.

The rearrangement joins TRBV10-2 to TRBJ2-7; TRBD2 aligns across 10 bases. CDR3 length equals 14 residues. The germline CDR1 and CDR2 sequences are WSHSY and SAAADI. V dropped 2 bases and J dropped 4; count of bases not matched to a gene: 2. CDR3 in amino acids: CASSEEGLAYEQYF. CDR3 nucleotide sequence: TGCGCCAGCAGTGAGGAGGGACTAGCGTACGAGCAGTACTTC.

The chain has TRBV30 and TRBJ2-7; D may be TRBD2 (6 bases). Trimming shortened V by 7 bases and J by 5 bases, and 18 bases separated the two germline ends. Germline V gene lookup returns CDR1 GTSNPN and CDR2 SVGIG (reference sequence). The CDR3 spans 13 residues. In DNA form, the CDR3 reads TGTGCCTCCGCGGGGAGGCTCCACCACGAGCAGTACTTC. It is translated as CASAGRLHHEQYF. The variable domain in full, completed from reference TRBV30 and TRBJ2-7, reads SQTIHQWPATLVQPVGSPLSLECTVEGTSNPNLYWYRQAAGRGLQLLFYSVGIGQISSEVPQNLSASRPQDRQFILSSKKLLLSDSGFYLCASAGRLHHEQYFGPGTRLTVT.

This chain uses TRBV4-1 with TRBJ1-5, with D uncertain. The CDR3 sequence is 15 residues long. The ends were cut back, 0 bases at V and 9 bases at J, with 15 bases in the middle. CDR1 is MGHRA, CDR2 YSYEKL, per germline. The CDR3 loop reads CASSQDPGSSGPQHF. The CDR3 DNA reads as TGCGCCAGCAGCCAAGATCCGGGGAGTTCAGGGCCCCAGCATTTT.

This sequence joins TRBV30 and TRBJ2-3, with unresolved D. The CDR3 covers 15 residues. The V end was cut by 5 bases, the J end by 2 bases, with 17 bases between. CDR1 and CDR2 from the germline V gene are GTSNPN and SVGIG (reference sequence). In nucleotides, the CDR3 is TGTGCCTGGTATCGTCTGAGGCTCAACACAGATACGCAGTATTTT. It yields the protein CAWYRLRLNTDTQYF.

The rearrangement links TRBV6-5 to TRBJ2-1; 10 nucleotides align to TRBD2. V shed 6 bases and J 9 bases; nucleotides not matched to a gene: 14. This CDR3 is 16 amino acids long. Per germline, CDR1 MNHEY and CDR2 SVGAGI. The chain's CDR3 is CASSSPLAGARFEQFF. The CDR3, as DNA: TGTGCCAGCAGCTCACCCCTAGCGGGAGCTAGGTTTGAGCAGTTCTTC.

The chain has TRBV11-3 and TRBJ1-2; 7 bases are a match to TRBD1. J gave up 5 bases and V 3 bases, and 3 bases lay outside the gene matches. The CDR3 contains 13 residues. Per germline, CDR1 SGHNT and CDR2 YENEEA. CDR3 bases: TGTGCCAGCAGCTTCAGGGGGGGATATGGCTACACCTTC. It is translated as CASSFRGGYGYTF.

This clonotype was picked up a small number of times. The genes are TRBV5-1 and TRBJ1-1, with D possibly TRBD1 on 6 matching bases. The CDR3 is 13 amino acids. V was cut by 6 bases and J by 3 bases, with 12 bases left in between. The germline gives CDR1 SGHRS, CDR2 YFSETQ. This chain's CDR3 is CASIAEGDTEAFF. In nucleotides, the CDR3 is TGCGCCAGCATTGCTGAGGGGGACACTGAAGCTTTCTTT.

The chain carries TRBV29-1 and TRBJ1-1, with D unresolved. V dropped 5 bases and J dropped 2 bases, with 6 bases sitting between them. The germline V gene has CDR1 SQVTM and CDR2 ANQGSEA. This CDR3 spans 11 amino acids. Here the CDR3 reads CSVLINTEAFF. CDR3 sequence (DNA): TGCAGCGTTCTTATTAACACTGAAGCTTTCTTT.

This chain links TRBV28 with TRBJ2-1; maybe TRBD2 (5 bases). The CDR3 totals 11 residues. Germline values: CDR1 MDHEN, CDR2 SYDVKM. V lost 6 bases and J 9 bases, leaving 9 bases between the germline ends. The CDR3 spells CASSIGGEQFF. DNA for the CDR3: TGTGCCAGCAGCATAGGAGGTGAGCAGTTCTTC.

This clonotype was counted between two and nine times. The J gene is TRBJ1-5, the V gene TRBV5-1, with D possibly TRBD1 on 6 matching bases. The CDR3 length is 17 residues. Germline V gives CDR1 SGHRS, CDR2 YFSETQ. The V and J ends lost 4 bases and 0 bases respectively, with 17 bases between them. The CDR3 reads CASSPGHTANSNQPQHF. The CDR3 DNA is TGCGCCAGCAGCCCGGGACATACGGCGAATAGCAATCAGCCCCAGCATTTT.

This chain uses TRBV13 with TRBJ2-1, with 7 bases that match TRBD2. V was clipped by 4 bases and J by 4 bases; unmatched bases: 10. Germline loops: CDR1 PRHDT, CDR2 FYEKMQ (reference sequence). The CDR3 has 16 amino acids. CDR3 nucleotides: TGTGCCAGCAGCTCCCGAGAGGGACTAACTTACAATGAGCAGTTCTTC. Its protein product is CASSSREGLTYNEQFF.

This clonotype was seen only a few times. V usage is TRBV9 and J usage is TRBJ2-1; D possibly corresponds to TRBD2 (6 bases). This CDR3 comprises 14 residues. V lost 0 bases, J lost 8 bases, and 12 bases lay in between. Germline V CDR1 and CDR2: SGDLS, YYNGEE. The CDR3 sequence is CASSVDGRMDEQFF. In DNA form, the CDR3 reads TGTGCCAGCAGCGTAGACGGGAGAATGGATGAGCAGTTCTTC.

The chain couples TRBV20-1 to TRBJ1-2; 9 bases are a match to TRBD1. Trimming cost V 1 base and J 4 bases; bases outside gene matches: 10. Germline values: CDR1 DFQATT, CDR2 SNEGSKA (reference sequence). The CDR3 loop spans 16 amino acids. The CDR3 is CSARVKGTGWVYGYTF. As DNA, the CDR3 is TGCAGTGCTAGAGTGAAGGGGACAGGGTGGGTCTATGGCTACACCTTC.

The chain recombines TRBV4-1 with TRBJ2-7; D tentatively fits TRBD1 or TRBD2 (5 bases each). V lost 0 bases and J 9 bases, leaving 18 bases between the germline ends. There are 15 residues in the CDR3. Germline V gene data show CDR1 as MGHRA and CDR2 as YSYEKL. The CDR3 sequence is CASSQDPAGARGQYF. The DNA of the CDR3 is TGCGCCAGCAGCCAAGATCCCGCGGGTGCGAGGGGGCAGTACTTC.

This clonotype was seen more than once but under ten times. The junction differs from germline at one of its ends, possibly a read error. V is TRBV7-7 and J is TRBJ2-1, with D perhaps matching TRBD2 (5 bases). Germline assignment: CDR1 SSHAT and CDR2 FNYEAQ (reference sequence). There are 14 residues in the CDR3. The CDR3 DNA reads TGTGCTAGCAGCGCGAGCGGAGGTTACAATGAGCAGTTCTTC. Amino acids: CASSASGGYNEQFF.

The chain is built from TRBV4-1 and TRBJ2-5; D is perhaps TRBD2 (6 bases). Germline CDR1 is MGHRA and CDR2 is YSYEKL. The V end was cut by 3 bases, the J end by 5 bases, with 19 bases between. The CDR3 totals 16 residues. This CDR3 reads CASSHPGGTALETQYF. Written as DNA, the CDR3 is TGCGCCAGCAGCCACCCGGGCGGGACTGCTTTGGAGACCCAGTACTTC.

V is TRBV28 and J is TRBJ1-1; possibly TRBD1 for D (5 bases). This CDR3 is 14 amino acids long. Germline assignment: CDR1 MDHEN and CDR2 SYDVKM. Trimming cost V 8 bases and J 0 bases, with 13 bases left between them. The CDR3 DNA is TGTGCCAGCGAGGCAGGGACCATGAACACTGAAGCTTTCTTT. Amino acid sequence: CASEAGTMNTEAFF.

The chain carries TRBV29-1 and TRBJ2-1; 8 bases are a match to TRBD2. CDR1 SQVTM and CDR2 ANQGSEA come from the germline V gene. The CDR3 contains 13 residues. J gave up 10 bases and V 4 bases, and 9 bases lay outside the gene matches. The CDR3 spells CSVGTSRRTEQFF. The CDR3 bases are TGCAGCGTTGGGACTAGCCGGAGGACCGAGCAGTTCTTC.

The CDR3 coding sequence is TGCGCCAGCAGCTTGGATGGCAGGGTTCAATCCTACGAGCAGTACTTC. This sequence encodes CASSLDGRVQSYEQYF. The chain uses TRBV5-1 and TRBJ2-7; D possibly corresponds to TRBD1 (5 bases). Per the germline V gene, CDR1 is SGHRS and CDR2 is YFSETQ. The CDR3 totals 16 residues. With 0 bases removed from V and 1 base from J, the gap between germline ends came to 14 bases.

The CDR3 protein is CASSLGLAGDTQYF. The CDR3 nucleotides read TGTGCCAGCAGCCTCGGCCTAGCGGGAGATACGCAGTATTTT. The gene calls are TRBV27 and TRBJ2-3, with TRBD2 matching over 8 bases. The germline V gene encodes CDR1 MNHEY and CDR2 SMNVEV (reference sequence). The CDR3 sequence is 14 residues long. J was trimmed by 5 bases and V by 6 bases; bases with no gene match: 7.